The 23 T cell receptor beta chains given below trace back to one sample, sequenced in a study of blood T cell repertoires in COVID-19 (dated by TCRdb to 2018 to 2021). Libraries were built with the immunoSEQ multiplex PCR assay. TCRdb stores this immuneACCESS table with in-frame sequences only. Part of the clones is absent; in the studies checked, under half of the shortfall reflects unresolved V genes, and no reason is known for the rest. The table for this sample lists some 180,000 clones; under 85% of them were counted only once. The ten biggest clones cover around 6.8% of the sample. The specimen sequenced was peripheral blood. Receptor source: a human donor in a cohort sampled during active COVID-19.

The rearrangement links TRBV5-6 to TRBJ1-2, with 8 bases identical to TRBD1. Germline values: CDR1 SGHDT, CDR2 YYEEEE. This CDR3 has 13 residues. V shed 5 bases, J shed 3 bases, and the junction held 3 bases outside the gene matches. CDR3 residues: CASRETGDYGYTF. CDR3 nucleotides: TGTGCCAGCAGGGAGACAGGGGACTATGGCTACACCTTC.

The chain uses TRBV4-1 and TRBJ2-1, with 8 bases that match TRBD2. CDR1 is MGHRA and CDR2 is YSYEKL in the germline V gene. Germline trimming cut 2 bases from V and 7 bases from J; bases unmatched to any gene: 13. This CDR3 spans 17 amino acids. CDR3 coding DNA: TGCGCCAGCAGCCAACCTCGGGGGGGGGCACTGGGGAATGAGCAGTTCTTC. It encodes CASSQPRGGALGNEQFF.

This rearrangement joins TRBV5-5 to TRBJ2-7; 8 bases fit TRBD1. V shed 4 bases, J shed 3 bases, and the junction held 6 bases outside the gene matches. CDR3 length: 14 residues. CDR1 and CDR2 from the germline V gene are SGHKS and YYEKEE (reference sequence). The CDR3 is CASSPDRDLYEQYF. The CDR3 DNA sequence: TGTGCCAGCAGCCCGGACAGGGATCTCTACGAGCAGTACTTC.

V is TRBV3-1 (or the pseudogene TRBV3-2) and J is TRBJ2-3, with 15 positions matching TRBD2. The germline CDR1 and CDR2 sequences are LGHDT and YNNKEL (reference sequence). V shed 5 bases and J 6 bases; nucleotides not matched to a gene: 6. The CDR3 is made up of 16 amino acids. Here the CDR3 DNA reads TGTGCCAGCAGCTCCCGGACTAGCGGGGGGGCGGATACGCAGTATTTT. Protein product: CASSSRTSGGADTQYF.

This clone was detected only a few times. This rearrangement joins TRBV14 to TRBJ1-1; D not resolved. The CDR3 spans 13 residues. Per the germline V gene, CDR1 is SGHDN and CDR2 is FVKESK. The ends were cut back, 3 bases at V and 1 base at J, with 6 bases in the middle. The CDR3 DNA reads as TGTGCCAGCAGCCACGCCGGGAACACTGAAGCTTTCTTT. Translation gives CASSHAGNTEAFF.

The chain is built from TRBV13 and TRBJ1-1; 10 bases map to TRBD1. Germline values: CDR1 PRHDT, CDR2 FYEKMQ (reference sequence). This CDR3 is 14 amino acids long. V gave up 4 bases and J gave up 5 bases; unmatched junction bases: 4. As DNA, the CDR3 is TGTGCCAGCAGCTCGGGGACAGGGGCTACTGAAGCTTTCTTT. It translates to CASSSGTGATEAFF.

This clone has more than one count but fewer than ten. The rearrangement uses TRBV3-1 (or the pseudogene TRBV3-2) and TRBJ2-1; D remains ambiguous. Looked up from germline, CDR1 is LGHDT and CDR2 is YNNKEL (reference sequence). The V end was cut by 3 bases, the J end by 0 bases, with 3 bases between. The CDR3 has 13 residues. The CDR3 nucleotides read TGTGCCAGCAGCCATCTCTCCTACAATGAGCAGTTCTTC. It specifies CASSHLSYNEQFF.

The gene calls are TRBV6-4 and TRBJ2-2; TRBD2 matches at 9 bases. The CDR3 sequence is 14 residues long. V lost 6 bases to trimming and J lost 6 bases; unmatched junction nucleotides: 5. Germline V gene data show CDR1 as MRHNA and CDR2 as SNTAGT. The CDR3 protein is CASSASGEAGELFF. The CDR3 DNA sequence: TGTGCCAGCAGCGCTAGCGGGGAGGCCGGGGAGCTGTTTTTT.

The CDR3: CASSLSGGGTGLSPLHF. Here the CDR3 DNA reads TGTGCCAGCAGTTTATCTGGGGGGGGGACAGGGCTGTCACCCCTCCACTTT. V gene TRBV28 combines with J gene TRBJ1-6, with TRBD1 matching 9 bases. J was trimmed by 10 bases and V by 1 base; bases with no gene match: 11. The germline V gene encodes CDR1 MDHEN and CDR2 SYDVKM. The CDR3 spans 17 residues.

This clone showed up just a few times. The chain has TRBV9 and TRBJ2-7, with D maybe TRBD2 (6 bases). Germline V lookup: CDR1 SGDLS, CDR2 YYNGEE. The CDR3 length is 14 residues. Deletions cut 0 bases from V and 5 bases from J, with 12 bases between. The CDR3, as DNA: TGTGCCAGCAGCGTAGAGGAGGGCCGGGACGAGCAGTACTTC. Amino acid sequence: CASSVEEGRDEQYF.

The V and J genes are TRBV29-1 and TRBJ2-7; weak D call: TRBD1 (6 bases). Trimming removed 4 bases at V and 10 bases at J, with 23 bases between. Germline V gene data show CDR1 as SQVTM and CDR2 as ANQGSEA. This CDR3 has 14 residues. CDR3 DNA sequence: TGCAGCGTTGTCGGTGGCACAGGGACCCCTCATCAGTACTTC. Encoded protein: CSVVGGTGTPHQYF.

The CDR3 sequence is CASSLMGDNYGYTF. The CDR3, as DNA: TGTGCCAGCAGCTTAATGGGAGACAACTATGGCTACACCTTC. The chain has TRBV7-9 and TRBJ1-2; no clear D. V lost 2 bases to trimming and J lost 2 bases, with 9 bases between them. The V gene's germline CDR1 is SEHNR and CDR2 FQNEAQ (reference sequence). This CDR3 comprises 14 residues.

This chain links TRBV29-1 with TRBJ2-7; D unresolved. CDR1 and CDR2 (germline): SQVTM, ANQGSEA. The CDR3 is 14 residues long. Trimming left V 6 bases short and J 0 bases short, with 15 bases between. CDR3 nucleotide sequence: TGCAGCGTGGCCGACACCAGAAGCTCCTACGAGCAGTACTTC. Its protein is CSVADTRSSYEQYF.

The chain combines TRBV9 with TRBJ2-6, with D possibly TRBD2 on 5 matching bases. The germline V gene has CDR1 SGDLS and CDR2 YYNGEE. The V end was cut by 3 bases, the J end by 2 bases, with 12 bases between. The CDR3 covers 16 residues. The CDR3 coding sequence is TGTGCCAGCAGCGCCTCCGCGGGTACTGGGGCCAACGTCCTGACTTTC. The encoded protein is CASSASAGTGANVLTF.

The J gene is TRBJ2-1, the V gene TRBV27; 7 bases are shared with TRBD2. Germline lookup yields CDR1 MNHEY and CDR2 SMNVEV (reference sequence). V shed 8 bases, J shed 8 bases, and the junction held 12 bases outside the gene matches. The CDR3 has 14 amino acids. CDR3 nucleotide sequence: TGTGCCAGCTGTTCCTGGAGCGGGGAGTATGAGCAGTTCTTC. Protein sequence: CASCSWSGEYEQFF.

This chain joins TRBV10-2 and TRBJ1-3, with 8 bases lining up with TRBD1. The CDR3 is 18 residues long. CDR1 is WSHSY, CDR2 SAAADI, per germline. Trimming cost V 4 bases and J 0 bases; bases outside gene matches: 11. In DNA form, the CDR3 reads TGCGCCAGCAGTGGGACAGGGTGGGGAGATGACTCTGGAAACACCATATATTTT. Residues: CASSGTGWGDDSGNTIYF.

This clone is a singleton in its sample. The rearrangement uses TRBV12-3 or TRBV12-4 and TRBJ2-7; a weak D match, TRBD2 (6 bases). CDR3 size: 13 residues. Trimming removed 6 bases from V and 2 bases from J, with 11 bases in between. Here the CDR3 DNA reads TGTGCCAGCAGCCCTTGGGGGGCCTACGAGCAGTACTTC. Translated: CASSPWGAYEQYF.

The chain is built from TRBV3-1 (or the pseudogene TRBV3-2) and TRBJ2-3; D remains ambiguous. The CDR3 runs 15 residues. The V gene's germline CDR1 is LGHDT and CDR2 YNNKEL (reference sequence). Trimming stripped 0 bases from V and 4 bases from J, with 11 bases between. The CDR3 bases are TGTGCCAGCAGCCAAGATGTAGCCCAGTCAGATACGCAGTATTTT. This encodes CASSQDVAQSDTQYF.

The chain links TRBV19 to TRBJ1-3, with no clear D. Between the trimmed V and J ends, which lost 5 bases and 0 bases, there was a span of 8 bases. The CDR3 extends over 14 amino acids. CDR1 and CDR2 from the germline V gene are LNHDA and SQIVND (reference sequence). CDR3 residues: CASSLSYSGNTIYF. DNA of the CDR3: TGTGCCAGTAGTTTGTCTTACTCTGGAAACACCATATATTTT.

The rearrangement uses TRBV2 and TRBJ2-7, with 12 bases lining up with TRBD2. This CDR3 region has 14 residues. CDR1 and CDR2 (germline): SNHLY, FYNNEI. V was clipped by 7 bases and J by 4 bases; unmatched bases: 5. CDR3 sequence reads: CASKLAGGWYEQYF. The DNA of the CDR3 is TGTGCCAGCAAACTAGCGGGGGGCTGGTACGAGCAGTACTTC.

This chain links TRBV11-2 with TRBJ2-6; D unresolved. V lost 1 base and J 0 bases, leaving 4 bases between the germline ends. The CDR3 spans 15 residues. In germline, CDR1 is SGHAT, CDR2 FQNNGV. CDR3 bases: TGTGCCAGCAGCTTAGCGGGCTCTGGGGCCAACGTCCTGACTTTC. Protein: CASSLAGSGANVLTF.

The rearrangement links TRBV29-1 to TRBJ2-5; no definite D call. Trimming left V 1 base short and J 1 base short, with 7 bases between. The length of the CDR3 is 13 residues. Germline lookup yields CDR1 SQVTM and CDR2 ANQGSEA. CDR3 loop: CSVEASFQETQYF. The CDR3 DNA reads TGCAGCGTTGAAGCGTCCTTCCAAGAGACCCAGTACTTC.

The chain recombines TRBV21-1 with TRBJ1-2; TRBD1, the table's D call, lacks a check against the DNA. TRBV21-1 is labeled a pseudogene. This CDR3 has 16 amino acids. The CDR3 loop reads CASSFRDSLIDYGYTF. The CDR3, as DNA: TGTGCCAGCAGCTTCCGGGACAGCTTAATAGACTATGGCTACACCTTC.